These 17 T cell receptor beta chains originate from one sample sequenced in a study of radiation and T cells in renal cell carcinoma. Assay: immunoSEQ multiplex PCR; the TCRdb copy retains only in-frame clones and omits some. The data contain fewer than 25,000 clones, around 49% of them singletons. As for treatment: 15 Gy SBRT to primary tumor, nephrectomy 4 weeks later. The source was tumor tissue, collected from a patient whose treatment included radiotherapy and nephrectomy. Every receptor here comes from a woman in her fifties or sixties with renal cell carcinoma.

This chain joins TRBV7-2 and TRBJ1-5, with D perhaps TRBD1 (6 bases). V lost 7 bases, J lost 6 bases, and 13 bases lay in between. CDR3 length: 13 amino acids. CDR1 SGHTA and CDR2 FQGNSA come from the germline V gene. The CDR3: CASKGGWGQPQHF. The CDR3 nucleotides read TGTGCCAGCAAAGGGGGGTGGGGTCAGCCCCAGCATTTT.

This clone counts as medium-sized. The chain has TRBV19 and TRBJ2-5, with 8 bases aligning to TRBD2. This CDR3 contains 15 residues. V gave up 4 bases and J gave up 4 bases; unmatched junction bases: 8. CDR1 is LNHDA and CDR2 is SQIVND in the germline V gene (reference sequence). The CDR3 sequence: CASSRRTSSPETQYF. Here the CDR3 DNA reads TGTGCCAGTAGTAGACGGACTAGCTCCCCAGAGACCCAGTACTTC.

The chain employs TRBV7-2 and TRBJ2-2; 8 bases are a match to TRBD1. Germline CDR1 and CDR2: SGHTA and FQGNSA. V shed 5 bases, J shed 5 bases, and the junction held 4 bases outside the gene matches. There are 14 residues in the CDR3. The CDR3 DNA reads TGTGCCAGCAGCGAGACAGGGGTAACCGGGGAGCTGTTTTTT. It codes for CASSETGVTGELFF.

Only a few counts were recorded for this clone. The V and J genes are TRBV7-2 and TRBJ2-3; no clear D gene. Trimming shortened V by 3 bases and J by 0 bases, and 13 bases separated the two germline ends. The germline V gene has CDR1 SGHTA and CDR2 FQGNSA. The CDR3 extends over 16 amino acids. The chain's CDR3 is CASSFTSTLSTDTQYF. The CDR3 coding sequence is TGTGCCAGCAGCTTTACCTCAACACTAAGCACAGATACGCAGTATTTT.

The V call is TRBV6-5, the J call TRBJ1-6; TRBD1 matches 10 bases. CDR3 length equals 15 residues. Germline-derived CDR1 and CDR2 are MNHEY and SVGAGI. Trimming removed 5 bases from V and 7 bases from J; junction bases left unmatched: 5. The CDR3 DNA follows: TGTGCCAGCAGTCGAGACAGGGGGCTAAATTCACCCCTCCACTTT. Translation: CASSRDRGLNSPLHF.

The CDR3 is CASSLALSPNEKLFF. The DNA for the CDR3 is TGTGCCAGCAGCTTAGCGCTATCGCCAAATGAAAAACTGTTTTTT. The chain combines TRBV7-8 with TRBJ1-4; no firm D call. The V gene lost 0 bases and the J gene lost 5 bases, with 10 bases spanning the gap. The CDR3 consists of 15 residues. Germline V gene sequence: CDR1 SGHVS, CDR2 FQNEAQ.

This clone appeared many times. J is TRBJ1-2 and V is TRBV6-1, with no clear D. Per the germline V gene, CDR1 is MNHNS and CDR2 is SASEGT. V dropped 1 base and J dropped 5 bases, with 14 bases sitting between them. CDR3 length: 15 amino acids. For the CDR3, the DNA is TGTGCCAGCAGTGAAGAGTTGGCAAGGAGGTATGGCTACACCTTC. Amino acids: CASSEELARRYGYTF.

This clone was counted only a few times. V is TRBV5-4 and J is TRBJ1-1; maybe TRBD1 (5 bases). This CDR3 contains 13 residues. In germline, CDR1 is SGHNT, CDR2 YYREEE (reference sequence). V was cut by 4 bases and J by 10 bases, with 17 bases left in between. CDR3 residues: CASSPSSGGRAFF. CDR3 nucleotides: TGTGCCAGCAGCCCCTCGTCCGGGGGGAGAGCTTTCTTT.

The V call is TRBV4-3, the J call TRBJ2-1; 7 bases fit TRBD2. The CDR3 contains 15 residues. The germline gives CDR1 LGHNA, CDR2 YSLEER. The V and J ends lost 3 bases and 2 bases, in that order; junction bases with no gene match: 4. The CDR3 is CASSQGGTTYNEQFF. The CDR3, as DNA: TGCGCCAGCAGCCAGGGGGGGACGACCTACAATGAGCAGTTCTTC.

V gene TRBV5-1 combines with J gene TRBJ2-5, with 11 bases that match TRBD2. The V gene end was trimmed by 2 bases and the J gene end by 2 bases; junction bases not matched to a gene: 8. The length of the CDR3 is 17 residues. Germline CDR1 is SGHRS and CDR2 is YFSETQ. CDR3 protein: CASSLISGGAGQETQYF. As DNA, the CDR3 is TGCGCCAGCAGCTTAATTAGCGGGGGGGCGGGTCAAGAGACCCAGTACTTC.

The chain is built from TRBV7-9 and TRBJ2-7; TRBD1 might be the D (6 bases). The CDR3 runs to 15 residues. The V gene's germline CDR1 is SEHNR and CDR2 FQNEAQ (reference sequence). The germline V and J ends were trimmed by 1 base and 2 bases, with 12 bases remaining between them. The CDR3 DNA sequence: TGTGCCAGCAGCTTAGACGGTGCAGGGGCCTACGAGCAGTACTTC. Translated: CASSLDGAGAYEQYF.

The J gene is TRBJ1-1, the V gene TRBV6-5; no reliable D call. V dropped 6 bases and J dropped 7 bases, with 9 bases sitting between them. Germline V gives CDR1 MNHEY, CDR2 SVGAGI. This CDR3 has 11 amino acids. The CDR3 spells CASRTTYEAFF. In nucleotides, the CDR3 is TGTGCCAGCAGGACTACCTATGAAGCTTTCTTT.

This chain joins TRBV6-5 and TRBJ2-5; 8 bases fit TRBD1. V lost 6 bases, J lost 4 bases, and 4 bases stayed unmatched. The CDR3 is made up of 13 amino acids. Germline V gene lookup returns CDR1 MNHEY and CDR2 SVGAGI. CDR3 in amino acids: CASSTDRGETQYF. As DNA, the CDR3 is TGTGCCAGCAGCACCGACAGGGGAGAGACCCAGTACTTC.

J is TRBJ1-2 and V is TRBV18; D not resolved. In germline, CDR1 is KGHSH, CDR2 LQKENI. The V and J ends lost 4 bases and 1 base respectively, with 4 bases between them. This CDR3 spans 12 amino acids. The CDR3, as DNA: TGTGCCAGCTCACAGGATAACTATGGCTACACCTTC. Its translation: CASSQDNYGYTF.

In this sample, this clone turned up a few times. The CDR3 coding sequence is TGTGCCAGTAGTACCCAAGGGACAGGGGTGAACACTGAAGCTTTCTTT. It codes for CASSTQGTGVNTEAFF. This sequence joins TRBV19 and TRBJ1-1, with 10 positions matching TRBD1. Germline V CDR1 and CDR2: LNHDA, SQIVND (reference sequence). Unmatched junction bases numbered 5, after V lost 4 bases and J lost 0 bases. There are 16 residues in the CDR3.

This chain uses TRBV4-1 with TRBJ1-1; 9 nucleotides align to TRBD1. Trimming at V came to 3 bases and at J to 4 bases, leaving 6 bases not matched to a gene. Germline assignment: CDR1 MGHRA and CDR2 YSYEKL. This CDR3 comprises 15 residues. CDR3 coding DNA: TGCGCCAGCAGCCAGAGGACAGGGGATTCCACTGAAGCTTTCTTT. It translates to CASSQRTGDSTEAFF.

The chain joins TRBV19 to TRBJ1-1, with D possibly TRBD1 on 5 matching bases. The CDR3 covers 13 residues. Germline-derived CDR1 and CDR2 are LNHDA and SQIVND (reference sequence). The germline V and J ends were trimmed by 3 bases and 4 bases, with 9 bases remaining between them. The CDR3 nucleotides are TGTGCCAGTAGTATTGGGGCGGCCACTGAAGCTTTCTTT. The encoded protein is CASSIGAATEAFF. Supplemented by reference TRBV19 and TRBJ1-1, the full variable domain reads DGGITQSPKYLFRKEGQNVTLSCEQNLNHDAMYWYRQDPGQGLRLIYYSQIVNDFQKGDIAEGYSVSREKKESFPLTVTSAQKNPTAFYLCASSIGAATEAFFGQGTRLTVV.